These T cell receptor beta chains were read from a single sample in a study of identical twins. A single record per CDR3 protein comes from TCRdb applying MiXCR to the 5' RACE reads. Of a few hundred thousand distinct CDR3 sequences in the sample, over 12% are singletons; the top ten hold more than 0.4%. This sample also belongs to another study, concerning yellow fever vaccine responses in identical twins.

Sequencing was done on a sample of CD4+ T cells sorted from blood. The receptor source for this set is a woman younger than 35 in good health. Both conserved end residues are part of each CDR3. D genes are given only for firm matches. Only some rows state a clone size, as once, few, many or a class for expanded clones.

d_call	v_call	clone_size	j_call	cdr3_nt	cdr3_aa
.	TRBV2	.	TRBJ2-5	TGTGCCAGCAGTGTCTCGGGATCCGAGACCCAGTACTTC	CASSVSGSETQYF
.	TRBV5-1	few	TRBJ1-2	TGCGCCAGCAGCTTGACGCTCGGTTCTAACTATGGCTACACCTTC	CASSLTLGSNYGYTF
.	TRBV5-6	few	TRBJ2-5	TGTGCCAGCAGCGTTAGACCGGGGAGGGAGACCCAGTACTTC	CASSVRPGRETQYF
TRBD2	TRBV20-1	.	TRBJ2-1	TGCTGTGCTAGAACCGGGACTAGCGGGGGGAGATACAATGAGCAGTTCTTC	CCARTGTSGGRYNEQFF
.	TRBV14	.	TRBJ1-2	TGTGCCAGCAGCCAATCGGGGGGGCCCGCTGGCTACACCTTC	CASSQSGGPAGYTF
TRBD1	TRBV11-2	few	TRBJ1-2	TGTGCCAGCAGCTTAGATGTCGACGGGACAGGGGGTGGCTACACCTTC	CASSLDVDGTGGGYTF
TRBD2	TRBV20-1	.	TRBJ2-1	TGCAGTGCTAGAGGACTAGCGGGGAGTCAAATCTCCTACAATGAGCAGTTCTTC	CSARGLAGSQISYNEQFF
TRBD2	TRBV13	few	TRBJ2-3	TGTGCCAGCAGCTTATCCGGGACTAGCGGGAGGTTCACAGATACGCAGTATTTT	CASSLSGTSGRFTDTQYF
TRBD1	TRBV3-1	few	TRBJ2-3	TGTGCCAGCAGCCTACCGACAGGGGGCAAAATGGATACGCAGTATTTT	CASSLPTGGKMDTQYF
.	TRBV12-3/TRBV12-4	few	TRBJ1-5	TGTGCCAGCAACCGGGATGGAAATCAGCCCCAGCATTTT	CASNRDGNQPQHF
.	TRBV27	.	TRBJ2-7	TGTGCCAGCAGCCCCGATGGGGGGCCCTACGAGCAGTACTTC	CASSPDGGPYEQYF
TRBD1	TRBV3-1	.	TRBJ2-3	TGTGCCAGTACCAGGGGGAGTGTCGCAGATACGCAGTATTTT	CASTRGSVADTQYF
.	TRBV6-4	few	TRBJ1-5	TGTGCCAGCAGTGACTCGAGACGGGGCGCTTGGAATCAGCCCCAGCATTTT	CASSDSRRGAWNQPQHF
.	TRBV9	few	TRBJ2-7	TGTGCCAGCAGCGTAGGTAGCACCGACAGGTACGAGCAGTACTTC	CASSVGSTDRYEQYF
TRBD2	TRBV7-2	.	TRBJ2-1	TGTGCCAGCAGCTTTTCCGGGACTAGCTACAAGGAGCAGTTCTTC	CASSFSGTSYKEQFF
TRBD2	TRBV9	.	TRBJ2-1	TGTGCCAGCAGCCCCATGACTAGCGGGAGGGGGGATGAGCAGTTCTTC	CASSPMTSGRGDEQFF
TRBD2	TRBV20-1	few	TRBJ2-3	TGCAGTGTGGGACAGACTAGCGGGAGTACAGATACGCAGTATTTT	CSVGQTSGSTDTQYF
.	TRBV4-2	few	TRBJ2-6	TGTGCCAGCAGCCCTTGGGGAGGGGCCAACGTCCTGACTTTC	CASSPWGGANVLTF
TRBD1	TRBV4-1	.	TRBJ2-2	TGCGCCAGCAGCCAAGGGGACAGGCCCGGGGAGCTGCTTTTT	CASSQGDRPGELLF
.	TRBV11-3	many	TRBJ2-5	TGTGCCAGCAGCTTAGGTCTGTCAGCACAAGAGACCCAGTACTTC	CASSLGLSAQETQYF
.	TRBV5-1	.	TRBJ2-3	TGCGCCAGCAGCTTTGGGGACAGCACAGATACGCAGTATTTT	CASSFGDSTDTQYF
TRBD2	TRBV24-1	.	TRBJ2-1	TGTGCCACCAGTGATCCTACTAGCGGGGCCTACAATGAGCAGTTCTTC	CATSDPTSGAYNEQFF
TRBD1	TRBV5-1	few	TRBJ2-3	TGCGCCAGCAGCTTTGGGACAGAAAGGACCAATACGCAGTATTTT	CASSFGTERTNTQYF
TRBD1	TRBV29-1	.	TRBJ2-3	TGCAGCGTTGAAGACCCCCTCGGTCAGGGGGCTTCGACAGATACGCAGTATTTT	CSVEDPLGQGASTDTQYF
TRBD1	TRBV24-1	few	TRBJ2-1	TGTGCCACCAGTGACCCTCCGGGGGACAGGAGCTCCTACAATGAGCAGTTCTTC	CATSDPPGDRSSYNEQFF
.	TRBV5-6	.	TRBJ2-2	TGTGCCAGCAGTCTCTCGATTGGGGAGCTGTTTTTT	CASSLSIGELFF
.	TRBV14	many	TRBJ2-7	TGTGCCAGCAGCCCAGGGGCTAGGAGGTACGAGCAGTACTTC	CASSPGARRYEQYF
.	TRBV6-1	.	TRBJ2-7	TGTGCCAGCAGTCCTTTAGTACAGCACTCCTACGAGCAGTACTTC	CASSPLVQHSYEQYF
.	TRBV5-1	few	TRBJ2-1	TGCGCCAGCAGCCAGGGGGATAGCGGGCTGCTACCGGAGCAGTTCTTC	CASSQGDSGLLPEQFF
.	TRBV7-9	few	TRBJ1-1	TGTGCCAGCAGCTTAGCGCGAGTTCAGCTGAACACTGAAGCTTTCTTT	CASSLARVQLNTEAFF
TRBD2	TRBV9	.	TRBJ2-3	TGTGCCAGCAGCGTAGCGGGAGGGTTGATAGATACGCAGTATTTT	CASSVAGGLIDTQYF
.	TRBV20-1	.	TRBJ2-3	TGCAGTGCTAGGGGGGCAGCTAGCACAGATACGCAGTATTTT	CSARGAASTDTQYF
TRBD1	TRBV5-1	.	TRBJ2-7	TGCGCCAGCAGCTTGAGGGGGACAGGGATCTACGAGCAGTACTTC	CASSLRGTGIYEQYF
TRBD2	TRBV7-9	.	TRBJ2-2	TGTGCCAGCAGCGCTAGCGGCTGGCCGAACACCGGGGAGCTGTTTTTT	CASSASGWPNTGELFF
TRBD1	TRBV11-2	many	TRBJ1-6	TGTGCCAGCAGCTCCTCTTCCGGGGCTTTAACAGGGGGGGCACCCCTCCACTTT	CASSSSSGALTGGAPLHF
.	TRBV5-1	.	TRBJ2-2	TGCGCCAGCAGCCACGGGACTGCGAACACCGGGGAGCTGTTTTTT	CASSHGTANTGELFF
.	TRBV28	.	TRBJ1-2	TGTGCCAGCAGGCTGCTCGGGAACTATGGCTACACCTTC	CASRLLGNYGYTF
.	TRBV12-3/TRBV12-4	few	TRBJ1-6	TGTGCCAGCAGTTTAGCGTTTGGGTATAGGAATTCACCCCTCCACTTT	CASSLAFGYRNSPLHF
.	TRBV9	many	TRBJ1-1	TGTGCCAGCAGCGTGGGGGGCGCTATGAACACTGAAGCTTTCTTT	CASSVGGAMNTEAFF
.	TRBV10-3	few	TRBJ2-2	TGTGCCATCAGTGAAATAGAAGGTGGAACCGGGGAGCTGTTTTTT	CAISEIEGGTGELFF
.	TRBV20-1	.	TRBJ1-2	TGCAGTGCTAGAAGCTGGGGAGGAGCTAACTATGGCTACACCTTC	CSARSWGGANYGYTF
.	TRBV5-6	.	TRBJ1-2	TGTGCCAGCAGCTGGGGTCGGGGTCGGAATGGCTACACCTTC	CASSWGRGRNGYTF